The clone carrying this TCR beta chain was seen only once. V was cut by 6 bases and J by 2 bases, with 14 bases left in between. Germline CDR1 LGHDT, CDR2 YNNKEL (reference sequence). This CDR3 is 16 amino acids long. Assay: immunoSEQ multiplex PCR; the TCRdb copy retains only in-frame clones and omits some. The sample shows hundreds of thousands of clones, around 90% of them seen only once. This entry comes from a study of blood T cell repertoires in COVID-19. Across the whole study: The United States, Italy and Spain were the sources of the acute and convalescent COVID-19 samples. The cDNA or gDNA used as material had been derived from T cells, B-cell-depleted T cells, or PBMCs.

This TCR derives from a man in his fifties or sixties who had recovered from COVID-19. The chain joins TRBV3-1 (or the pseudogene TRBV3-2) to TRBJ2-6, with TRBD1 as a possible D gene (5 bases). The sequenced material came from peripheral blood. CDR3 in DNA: TGTGCCAGCAGTCTGAAGGTAGGGGCTGGGGCCAACGTCCTGACTTTC. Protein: CASSLKVGAGANVLTF.